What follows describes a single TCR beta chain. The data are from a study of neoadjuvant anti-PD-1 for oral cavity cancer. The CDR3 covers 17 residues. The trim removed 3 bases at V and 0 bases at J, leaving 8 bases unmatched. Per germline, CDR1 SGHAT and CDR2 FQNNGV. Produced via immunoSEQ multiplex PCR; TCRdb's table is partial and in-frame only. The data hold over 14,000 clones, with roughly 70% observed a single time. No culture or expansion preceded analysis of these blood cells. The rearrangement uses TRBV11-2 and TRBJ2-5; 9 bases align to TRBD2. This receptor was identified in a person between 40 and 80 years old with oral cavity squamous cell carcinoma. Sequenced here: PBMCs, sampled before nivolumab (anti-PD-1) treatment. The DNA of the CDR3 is TGTGCCAGCAGCTTTGGGCTGCTAGCGGGGTACCAAGAGACCCAGTACTTC. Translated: CASSFGLLAGYQETQYF. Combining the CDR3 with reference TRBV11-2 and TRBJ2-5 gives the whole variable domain EAGVAQSPRYKIIEKRQSVAFWCNPISGHATLYWYQQILGQGPKLLIQFQNNGVVDDSQLPKDRFSAERLKGVDSTLKIQPAKLEDSAVYLCASSFGLLAGYQETQYFGPGTRLLVL.